This TCR beta chain came from a study of blood T cell repertoires in COVID-19. For the study at large: COVID-19 samples collected from the United States, Italy and Spain covered acute and convalescent phases. T cells, B-cell-depleted T cells, or PBMCs supplied cDNA or gDNA.

Per the original data handling: Estimation of nucleated cell counts was performed using reference gene primer amplification. Assay: immunoSEQ multiplex PCR; the TCRdb copy retains only in-frame clones and omits some. V and J calls and clone size are those listed in that table; D and trimming were worked out from the DNA. Among about 250,000 clones, roughly 85% were seen once, and the ten largest hold 3%. This receptor was identified in a woman in her thirties with active or convalescent COVID-19. The sample taken for sequencing was peripheral blood.

As DNA, the CDR3 is TGTGCCAGCAGTTCCCGGAGCTCCTATAATTCACCCCTCCACTTT. Its translation: CASSSRSSYNSPLHF. The rearrangement links TRBV6-2 or TRBV6-3 to TRBJ1-6, with D uncertain. Trimming left V 4 bases short and J 0 bases short, with 7 bases between. The germline V gene encodes CDR1 MNHEY and CDR2 SVGEGT. The length of the CDR3 is 15 residues.